Detailed here is one T cell receptor beta chain. Its cognate antigen is unknown. PCR primers comprised 60 Vbeta and 13 Jbeta primers. The method was immunoSEQ multiplex PCR; TCRdb's version includes in-frame clones alone and lacks a portion of them. The repertoire table contains around 34,000 clones. The data belong to a study of cytomegalovirus exposure and HLA in healthy donors. The germline gives CDR1 MDHEN, CDR2 SYDVKM. V shed 6 bases and J shed 3 bases, with 20 bases lying between them. The CDR3 contains 16 residues. Study-wide points: From TCR beta sequences, most subjects' HLA-A and HLA-B alleles were reportedly predicted accurately. About 150 TCR beta chains were listed as cytomegalovirus-associated.

Each donor's status was that of a healthy bone marrow donor. When sampled, the donors appeared nominally healthy, though they likely had unrecorded immune exposures. Material for sequencing was PBMCs. This clonotype was obtained from a woman aged 35 to 49 in good health and CMV-seropositive. The chain has TRBV28 and TRBJ1-1; TRBD1 might be the D (5 bases). This chain's CDR3 is CASSAAPGWGDTEAFF. The CDR3 nucleotides are TGTGCCAGCAGCGCTGCCCCAGGGTGGGGGGACACTGAAGCTTTCTTT.